These 8 T cell receptor beta chains share one sample of origin, sequenced in a study of T cells in Graves' hyperthyroidism and ophthalmopathy. Using RNA transcripts as the source, TCR beta CDR3 regions were amplified. HTBI primers drove first-round RT-PCR of the TCR CDR3. TCRdb processed the multiplex PCR reads anew with MiXCR; each CDR3 protein has one entry. The repertoire holds 550,000 to 850,000 distinct CDR3 sequences, under 20% seen once, with 16% in the top ten. The specimen was blood. The receptors derive from a woman aged 45-60 years with Graves' hyperthyroidism that later progressed to Graves' ophthalmopathy.

This clonotype has at least ten counts. This chain connects TRBV11-2 to TRBJ2-1; D perhaps matches TRBD2 (5 bases). CDR1 and CDR2 (germline): SGHAT, FQNNGV. The CDR3 length is 16 residues. V lost 0 bases and J 8 bases, leaving 17 bases between the germline ends. CDR3 sequence: CASSLDLTQSGDEQFF. Written as DNA, the CDR3 is TGTGCCAGCAGCTTAGATTTAACCCAGTCCGGGGATGAGCAGTTCTTC.

In DNA form, the CDR3 reads TGTGCCAGCACAACCCAGGGTGGAACTGAAGCTTTCTTT. Amino acid sequence: CASTTQGGTEAFF. This rearrangement joins TRBV6-1 to TRBJ1-1, with D perhaps matching TRBD1 (5 bases). CDR1 MNHNS and CDR2 SASEGT come from the germline V gene. The length of the CDR3 is 13 residues. The ends were cut back, 7 bases at V and 5 bases at J, with 14 bases in the middle.

The table lists this clonotype with a few counts. In nucleotides, the CDR3 is TGTGCCAGCAGCTTGGGGCAGGGTGTAGGTGAGCAGTTCTTC. This codes for CASSLGQGVGEQFF. The chain carries TRBV5-4 and TRBJ2-1; a possible D gene is TRBD1 (5 bases). CDR1 and CDR2 (germline): SGHNT, YYREEE (reference sequence). The CDR3 is 14 residues long. Between the trimmed V and J ends, which lost 0 bases and 9 bases, there was a span of 13 bases. Based on the CDR3 plus reference TRBV5-4 and TRBJ2-1, the full variable domain is ETGVTQSPTHLIKTRGQQVTLRCSSQSGHNTVSWYQQALGQGPQFIFQYYREEENGRGNFPPRFSGLQFPNYSSELNVNALELDDSALYLCASSLGQGVGEQFFGPGTRLTVL.

V usage is TRBV6-1 and J usage is TRBJ1-2, with D maybe TRBD1 (5 bases). This CDR3 contains 16 residues. The germline V gene has CDR1 MNHNS and CDR2 SASEGT. Trimming pared 3 bases from V and 6 bases from J, leaving 20 bases between. CDR3 in DNA: TGTGCCAGCAGTGACTTAGCAGGGCGAGAAGTGGATGGCTACACCTTC. Translating gives CASSDLAGREVDGYTF.

This clonotype was detected ten times or more. V gene TRBV5-1 combines with J gene TRBJ1-1; D unresolved. The germline V gene encodes CDR1 SGHRS and CDR2 YFSETQ. The CDR3 length is 13 residues. The V end was cut by 5 bases, the J end by 1 base, with 9 bases between. The CDR3 nucleotides read TGCGCCAGCAGACGGATCGAGAACACTGAAGCTTTCTTT. Translating it yields CASRRIENTEAFF.

This clonotype was counted only a few times. This clone may be a read error of a much larger clone one base away. The J gene is TRBJ1-1, the V gene TRBV29-1; tentative D call: TRBD1 (6 bases). Germline lookup yields CDR1 SQVTM and CDR2 ANQGSEA. V was clipped by 4 bases and J by 1 base, with 22 bases between them. The CDR3 extends over 17 amino acids. CDR3 sequence (DNA): TGCAGCGTTGGAGGTCGTGGGGGCTCTAATCAGAACACTGAAGCTTTCTTT. Protein sequence: CSVGGRGGSNQNTEAFF.

The chain joins TRBV19 to TRBJ1-2, with 7 bases lining up with TRBD1. V lost 3 bases and J lost 8; bases outside the gene matches: 9. There are 14 residues in the CDR3. Germline-derived CDR1 and CDR2 are LNHDA and SQIVND (reference sequence). The CDR3 DNA reads as TGTGCCAGTAGTATGCAGTACAGGGGAAACGGCTACACCTTC. It encodes CASSMQYRGNGYTF.

This rearrangement joins TRBV6-5 to TRBJ1-3, with D unclear. Germline-derived CDR1 and CDR2 are MNHEY and SVGAGI. The CDR3 is made up of 16 amino acids. The ends were cut back, 2 bases at V and 1 base at J, with 12 bases in the middle. CDR3 protein: CASSYRRWASGNTIYF. DNA for the CDR3: TGTGCCAGCAGTTACCGGAGGTGGGCTTCTGGAAACACCATATATTTT.